Listed below are T cell receptor beta chains from one sample, sequenced in a study of blood T cell repertoires in COVID-19. Sequencing was performed with immunoSEQ multiplex PCR; in TCRdb, only in-frame clones are kept and a portion is missing. The data hold 490,000 or so clones, with approximately 90% observed a single time. The sample consisted of PBMCs or T cells enriched from blood (not recorded which). These receptors all stem from a woman in her sixties who had recovered from COVID-19. CDR3s include the opening cysteine and the closing phenylalanine or tryptophan. A D gene is named only where the DNA matches it firmly. Not all rows give a size; the values are once, few, many and, for expanded clones, a class.

>TRBJ1-5|TRBD1|-|TRBV6-5
CASRTGGDGQPQHF
TGTGCCAGCAGAACAGGGGGCGACGGGCAGCCCCAGCATTTT
>TRBJ1-1|-|-|TRBV5-6
CASSRTGGGTEAFF
TGTGCCAGCAGCAGGACGGGAGGAGGCACTGAAGCTTTCTTT
>TRBJ1-4|-|-|TRBV4-1
CASSQVYGSAVNEKLFF
TGCGCCAGCAGCCAAGTTTACGGGTCAGCTGTTAATGAAAAACTGTTTTTT
>TRBJ1-5|TRBD1|-|TRBV7-7
CASSPDRDPLGSNQPQHF
TGTGCCAGCAGCCCAGACAGGGACCCCCTAGGAAGCAATCAGCCCCAGCATTTT
>TRBJ2-5|TRBD2|-|TRBV5-4
CASSIGLAAIQETQYF
TGTGCCAGCAGCATCGGACTAGCGGCGATCCAAGAGACCCAGTACTTC
>TRBJ2-2|-|-|TRBV4-1
CASSQVYVGELFF
TGCGCCAGCAGCCAAGTATATGTCGGGGAGCTGTTTTTT
>TRBJ1-2|TRBD1|once|TRBV10-1
CASRGRTGWLGYTF
TGCGCCAGCAGGGGCAGGACAGGGTGGTTAGGCTACACCTTC
>TRBJ1-1|-|-|TRBV19
CASSIGQASGRAFF
TGTGCCAGTAGTATAGGGCAGGCCTCCGGGAGGGCTTTCTTT
>TRBJ2-7|-|few|TRBV5-1
CASSLDRHYEQYF
TGCGCCAGCAGCTTGGACAGACACTACGAGCAGTACTTC
>TRBJ1-5|TRBD1|-|TRBV3-1/TRBV3-2
CASSHGQGGNQPQHF
TGTGCCAGCAGCCACGGACAGGGTGGCAATCAGCCCCAGCATTTT
>TRBJ1-2|TRBD1|-|TRBV7-2
CASRERQGRGYGYTF
TGTGCCAGCAGGGAACGACAGGGCCGTGGGTATGGCTACACCTTC
>TRBJ2-1|TRBD2|-|TRBV30
CAWSVTGGEQFF
TGTGCCTGGAGTGTCACGGGGGGAGAGCAGTTCTTC
>TRBJ1-1|-|-|TRBV10-1
CASSALQENTEAFF
TGCGCCAGCAGTGCTCTCCAGGAGAACACTGAAGCTTTCTTT
>TRBJ2-1|TRBD2|once|TRBV5-6
CASSLLAAYNEQFF
TGTGCCAGCAGCTTACTAGCGGCGTACAATGAGCAGTTCTTC
>TRBJ1-3|-|-|TRBV9
CASSVGQLFSGNTIYF
TGTGCCAGCAGCGTAGGACAGCTCTTCTCTGGAAACACCATATATTTT
>TRBJ1-1|TRBD1|-|TRBV18
CASSQDRGGTEAFF
TGTGCCAGCTCACAGGACAGGGGGGGGACTGAAGCTTTCTTT
>TRBJ1-6|-|-|TRBV5-4
CASSAEAKGRINSPLHF
TGTGCCAGCAGCGCGGAGGCCAAAGGACGGATTAATTCACCCCTCCACTTT
>TRBJ1-2|-|-|TRBV29-1
CSVDRNYGYTF
TGCAGCGTTGACAGGAACTATGGCTACACCTTC
>TRBJ2-1|-|-|TRBV19
CASSIIRYNEQFF
TGTGCCAGTAGTATAATTCGGTACAATGAGCAGTTCTTC
>TRBJ1-6|TRBD1|few|TRBV2
CASGQGWGNSPLHF
TGTGCCAGCGGACAGGGGTGGGGTAATTCACCCCTCCACTTT
>TRBJ1-5|-|-|TRBV5-1
CASSLAGTRNQPQHF
TGCGCCAGCAGCTTGGCAGGTACGCGCAATCAGCCCCAGCATTTT
>TRBJ2-1|TRBD1|-|TRBV10-1
CASSPPGQGWNEQFF
TGCGCCAGCAGTCCCCCGGGACAGGGCTGGAATGAGCAGTTCTTC
>TRBJ2-2|TRBD1|once|TRBV3-1/TRBV3-2
CASSQAIRGRPSKRTGELFF
TGTGCCAGCAGCCAAGCCATAAGGGGGCGTCCATCCAAAAGGACCGGGGAGCTGTTTTTT
>TRBJ1-5|TRBD1|-|TRBV10-2
CASRQGANQPQHF
TGCGCCAGCAGACAGGGGGCGAATCAGCCCCAGCATTTT
>TRBJ2-1|TRBD2|-|TRBV6-1
CASSGPFREGRNEQFF
TGTGCCAGCAGTGGGCCCTTCAGGGAGGGACGGAATGAGCAGTTCTTC
>TRBJ2-3|TRBD1|-|TRBV6-5
CAAGDRVLTDTQYF
TGTGCCGCCGGGGACAGAGTCTTAACAGATACGCAGTATTTT
>TRBJ1-2|TRBD1|-|TRBV10-3
CAISRQGAESGYTF
TGTGCCATCAGCCGACAGGGAGCGGAGAGTGGCTACACCTTC
>TRBJ1-1|-|-|TRBV2
CASHTRGGLNTEAFF
TGTGCCAGCCATACCCGAGGCGGATTGAACACTGAAGCTTTCTTT
>TRBJ2-5|TRBD2|-|TRBV10-3
CAISAAGAGETQYF
TGTGCCATCAGTGCAGCGGGGGCCGGGGAGACCCAGTACTTC
>TRBJ2-3|TRBD2|-|TRBV6-5
CASSRIAGEDTQYF
TGTGCCAGCAGTCGAATAGCGGGGGAGGATACGCAGTATTTT
>TRBJ2-1|-|-|TRBV4-1
CASSQTRDEQFF
TGCGCCAGCAGCCAAACTAGAGATGAGCAGTTCTTC
>TRBJ1-1|-|-|TRBV7-2
CASTVGVLNTEAFF
TGTGCCAGCACCGTTGGAGTCTTGAACACTGAAGCTTTCTTT
>TRBJ1-2|TRBD1|once|TRBV6-1
CASSGRPGQGVRGYTF
TGTGCCAGCAGTGGAAGACCGGGACAGGGAGTTCGCGGCTACACCTTC
>TRBJ2-7|-|-|TRBV9
CASSVTGGSYEQYF
TGTGCCAGCAGCGTTACCGGGGGCTCCTACGAGCAGTACTTC
>TRBJ2-3|TRBD2|-|TRBV20-1
CSAQTSEEQYF
TGCAGTGCCCAGACTAGCGAGGAGCAGTATTTT
>TRBJ1-2|-|-|TRBV5-1
CASSEQQGPGYTF
TGCGCCAGCAGCGAGCAACAGGGACCTGGCTACACCTTC
>TRBJ2-6|-|-|TRBV5-6
CASSLRSGANVLTF
TGTGCCAGCAGCCTGAGGTCCGGGGCCAACGTCCTGACTTTC
>TRBJ2-6|TRBD1|-|TRBV6-6
CASSRKGQGAGGANVLTF
TGTGCCAGCAGTCGAAAGGGACAGGGGGCAGGTGGGGCCAACGTCCTGACTTTC
>TRBJ2-1|TRBD2|-|TRBV19
CASITPGGNEQFF
TGTGCCAGTATCACACCGGGGGGGAATGAGCAGTTCTTC
>TRBJ1-2|-|-|TRBV2
CASSGLDGYTF
TGTGCCAGCAGTGGACTGGATGGCTACACCTTC
>TRBJ1-1|TRBD1|once|TRBV11-2
CASKTGANTEAFF
TGTGCCAGCAAGACAGGGGCGAACACTGAAGCTTTCTTT
>TRBJ2-3|TRBD2|-|TRBV7-2
CASSLVAGNTDTQYF
TGTGCCAGCAGCTTAGTAGCGGGAAACACAGATACGCAGTATTTT
>TRBJ1-1|TRBD1|once|TRBV6-5
CASTRDRNTEAFF
TGTGCCAGCACCCGGGACAGGAACACTGAAGCTTTCTTT
>TRBJ2-5|-|-|TRBV3-1/TRBV3-2
CASSQDPQGPTGAQYF
TGTGCCAGCAGCCAAGATCCCCAGGGGCCAACTGGGGCCCAGTACTTC
>TRBJ2-3|TRBD2|-|TRBV5-4
CASSSYGGAPDTQYF
TGTGCCAGCAGCTCATACGGGGGGGCCCCAGATACGCAGTATTTT
>TRBJ1-5|TRBD1|-|TRBV19
CASSNSGGQGQHF
TGTGCCAGTAGTAACTCAGGGGGCCAGGGCCAGCATTTT
>TRBJ2-7|-|-|TRBV20-1
CSASPGPEQYF
TGCAGTGCTAGCCCAGGGCCCGAGCAGTACTTC
>TRBJ2-2|TRBD1|-|TRBV9
CASSIPHRQGSTGELFF
TGTGCCAGCAGCATTCCACATAGACAGGGGAGCACCGGGGAGCTGTTTTTT
>TRBJ2-6|TRBD1|-|TRBV9
CASSKTGTGANVLTF
TGTGCCAGCAGCAAGACAGGGACTGGGGCCAACGTCCTGACTTTC
>TRBJ1-2|-|-|TRBV13
CASTPREFLYGYTF
TGTGCCAGCACCCCTCGGGAGTTTTTATATGGCTACACCTTC
>TRBJ2-1|TRBD1|-|TRBV5-1
CASSDSPGTGADEQFF
TGCGCCAGCAGCGATTCCCCCGGGACAGGGGCCGATGAGCAGTTCTTC
>TRBJ1-5|-|-|TRBV3-1/TRBV3-2
CASSGTTGQPQHF
TGTGCCAGCAGTGGGACAACAGGTCAGCCCCAGCATTTT
>TRBJ2-1|-|-|TRBV18
CASSPPIYAGSFYNEQFF
TGTGCCAGCTCACCACCGATCTACGCCGGGTCTTTCTACAATGAGCAGTTCTTC
>TRBJ1-6|-|-|TRBV3-1/TRBV3-2
CASSQAGLTNSPLHF
TGTGCCAGCAGCCAAGCAGGGCTTACGAATTCACCCCTCCACTTT
>TRBJ2-1|TRBD2|-|TRBV5-1
CASSLGTSGYNEQFF
TGCGCCAGCAGCTTGGGAACTAGCGGGTACAATGAGCAGTTCTTC